This T cell receptor (beta chain) was identified in a study of T cell repertoires in cytomegalovirus infection. The germline gives CDR1 LNHNV, CDR2 YYDKDF (reference sequence). The V gene end was trimmed by 6 bases and the J gene end by 1 base; junction bases not matched to a gene: 2. The CDR3 has 13 residues. MiXCR, run by TCRdb on the reads, gives a single entry per CDR3 protein. This table holds about 830,000 distinct CDR3 sequences, 30% to 35% found once. Of note for this clonotype: What it binds is unknown.

The TCR comes from a human donor in good health (CMV status not recorded). Some clones in this sample may be carry-over from other donors' samples. Specimen: cultured CD8+ T cells from PBMCs, collected from culture after CMV antigen stimulation. The chain joins TRBV15 to TRBJ1-1, with 7 bases matching TRBD1. As DNA, the CDR3 is TGTGCCACCAGGGGACAGAGGAACACTGAAGCTTTCTTT. This encodes CATRGQRNTEAFF.